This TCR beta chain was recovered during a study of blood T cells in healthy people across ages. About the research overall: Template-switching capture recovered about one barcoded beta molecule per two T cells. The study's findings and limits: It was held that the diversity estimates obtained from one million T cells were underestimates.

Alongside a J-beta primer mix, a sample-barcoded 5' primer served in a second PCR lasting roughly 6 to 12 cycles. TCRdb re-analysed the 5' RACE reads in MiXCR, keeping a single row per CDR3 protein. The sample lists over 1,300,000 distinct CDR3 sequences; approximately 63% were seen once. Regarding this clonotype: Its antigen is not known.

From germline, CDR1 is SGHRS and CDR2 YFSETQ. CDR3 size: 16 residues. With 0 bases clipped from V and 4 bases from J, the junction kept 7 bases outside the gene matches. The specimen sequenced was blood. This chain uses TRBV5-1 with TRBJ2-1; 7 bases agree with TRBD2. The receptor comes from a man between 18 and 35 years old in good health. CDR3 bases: TGCGCCAGCAGCTTGGTAGCGGCGGGAGCATACAATGAGCAGTTCTTC. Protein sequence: CASSLVAAGAYNEQFF. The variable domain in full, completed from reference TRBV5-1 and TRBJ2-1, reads KAGVTQTPRYLIKTRGQQVTLSCSPISGHRSVSWYQQTPGQGLQFLFEYFSETQRNKGNFPGRFSGRQFSNSRSEMNVSTLELGDSALYLCASSLVAAGAYNEQFFGPGTRLTVL.